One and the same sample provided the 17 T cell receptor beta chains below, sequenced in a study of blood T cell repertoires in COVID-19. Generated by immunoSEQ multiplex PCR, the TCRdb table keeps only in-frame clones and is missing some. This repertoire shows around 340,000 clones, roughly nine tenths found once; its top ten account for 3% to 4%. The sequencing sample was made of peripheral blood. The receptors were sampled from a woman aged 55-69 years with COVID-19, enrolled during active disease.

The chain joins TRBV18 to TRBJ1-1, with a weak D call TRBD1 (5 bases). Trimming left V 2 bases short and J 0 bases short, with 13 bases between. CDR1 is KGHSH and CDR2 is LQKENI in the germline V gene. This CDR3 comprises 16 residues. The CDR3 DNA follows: TGTGCCAGCTCACCATCTGTTAGGGGTGTGAACACTGAAGCTTTCTTT. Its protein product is CASSPSVRGVNTEAFF.

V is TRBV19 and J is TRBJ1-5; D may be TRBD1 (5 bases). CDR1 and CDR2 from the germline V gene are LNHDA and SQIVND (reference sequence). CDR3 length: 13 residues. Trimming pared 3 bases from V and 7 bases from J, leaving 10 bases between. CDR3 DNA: TGTGCCAGTAGTATCCAGGGCCGGCAGCCCCAGCATTTT. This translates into CASSIQGRQPQHF.

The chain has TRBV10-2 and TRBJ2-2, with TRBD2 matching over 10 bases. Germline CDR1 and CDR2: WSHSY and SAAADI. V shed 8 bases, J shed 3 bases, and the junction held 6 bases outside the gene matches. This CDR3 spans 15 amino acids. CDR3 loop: CASFGSGGYTGELFF. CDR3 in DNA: TGCGCCAGCTTCGGTAGCGGGGGGTACACCGGGGAGCTGTTTTTT.

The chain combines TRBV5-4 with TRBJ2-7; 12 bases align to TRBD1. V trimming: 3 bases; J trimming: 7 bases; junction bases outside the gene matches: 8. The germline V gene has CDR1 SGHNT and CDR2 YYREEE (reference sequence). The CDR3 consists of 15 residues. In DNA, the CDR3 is TGTGCCAGCAGCTCGTGGGGACAGGGGGCGAGGGAGCAGTACTTC. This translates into CASSSWGQGAREQYF.

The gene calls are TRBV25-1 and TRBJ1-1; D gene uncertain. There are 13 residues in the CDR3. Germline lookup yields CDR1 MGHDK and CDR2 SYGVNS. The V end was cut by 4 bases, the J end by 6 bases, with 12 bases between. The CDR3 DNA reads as TGTGCCAGCAGTGGTACGAGCTCCGCTGAAGCTTTCTTT. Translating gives CASSGTSSAEAFF.

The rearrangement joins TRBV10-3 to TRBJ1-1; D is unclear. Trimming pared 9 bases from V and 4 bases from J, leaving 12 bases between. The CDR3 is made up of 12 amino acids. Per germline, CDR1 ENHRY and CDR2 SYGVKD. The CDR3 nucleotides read TGTGCCATTTCAGAGGGTGGCACTGAAGCTTTCTTT. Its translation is CAISEGGTEAFF.

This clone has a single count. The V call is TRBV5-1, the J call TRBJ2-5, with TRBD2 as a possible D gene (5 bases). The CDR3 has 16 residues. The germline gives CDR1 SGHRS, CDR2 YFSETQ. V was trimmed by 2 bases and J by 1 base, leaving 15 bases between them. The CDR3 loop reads CASSFRFSGFQETQYF. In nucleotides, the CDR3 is TGCGCCAGCAGCTTTCGTTTTTCGGGGTTCCAAGAGACCCAGTACTTC.

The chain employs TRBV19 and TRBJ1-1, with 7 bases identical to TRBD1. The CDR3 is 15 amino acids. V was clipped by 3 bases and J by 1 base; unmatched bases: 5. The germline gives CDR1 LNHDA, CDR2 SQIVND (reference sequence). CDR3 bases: TGTGCCAGTAGTATTACAGGGGCAAAGAACACTGAAGCTTTCTTT. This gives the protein CASSITGAKNTEAFF.

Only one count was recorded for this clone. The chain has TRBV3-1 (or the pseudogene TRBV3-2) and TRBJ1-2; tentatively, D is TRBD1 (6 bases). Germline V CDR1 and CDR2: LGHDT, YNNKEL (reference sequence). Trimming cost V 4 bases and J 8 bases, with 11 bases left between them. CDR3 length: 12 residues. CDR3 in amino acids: CASSLPGAGYTF. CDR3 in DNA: TGTGCCAGCAGCCTACCAGGGGCGGGCTACACCTTC.

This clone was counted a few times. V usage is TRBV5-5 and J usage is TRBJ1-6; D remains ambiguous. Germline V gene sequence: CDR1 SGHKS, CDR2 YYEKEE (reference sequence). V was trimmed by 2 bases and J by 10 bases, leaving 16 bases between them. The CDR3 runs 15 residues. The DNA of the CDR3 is TGTGCCAGCAGCTTACTGGAGGGAAAAGGCTCACCCCTCCACTTT. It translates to CASSLLEGKGSPLHF.

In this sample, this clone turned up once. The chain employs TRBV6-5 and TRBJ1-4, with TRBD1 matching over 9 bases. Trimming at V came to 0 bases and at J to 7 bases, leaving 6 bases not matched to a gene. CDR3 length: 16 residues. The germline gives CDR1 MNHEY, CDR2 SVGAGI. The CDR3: CASSYSTGQGTEKLFF. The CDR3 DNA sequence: TGTGCCAGCAGTTACTCTACGGGACAGGGAACTGAAAAACTGTTTTTT.

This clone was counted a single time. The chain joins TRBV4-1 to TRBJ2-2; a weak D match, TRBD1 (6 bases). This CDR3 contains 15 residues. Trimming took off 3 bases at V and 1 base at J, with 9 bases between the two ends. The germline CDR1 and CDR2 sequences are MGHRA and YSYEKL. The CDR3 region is CASSQEDRNTGELFF. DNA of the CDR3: TGCGCCAGCAGCCAGGAGGACAGGAACACCGGGGAGCTGTTTTTT.

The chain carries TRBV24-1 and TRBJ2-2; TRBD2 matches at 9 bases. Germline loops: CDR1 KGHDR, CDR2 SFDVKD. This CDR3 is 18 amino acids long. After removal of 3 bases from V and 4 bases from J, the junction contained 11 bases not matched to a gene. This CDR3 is CATSDGGATSGRTGELFF. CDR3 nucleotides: TGTGCCACCAGTGATGGGGGAGCGACTAGCGGACGCACCGGGGAGCTGTTTTTT.

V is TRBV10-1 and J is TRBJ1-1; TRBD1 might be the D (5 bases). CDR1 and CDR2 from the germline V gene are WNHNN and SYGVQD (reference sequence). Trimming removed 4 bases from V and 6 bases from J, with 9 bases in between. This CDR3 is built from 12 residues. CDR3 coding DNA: TGCGCCAGCAGTGGTTCGGGGGCTGAAGCTTTCTTT. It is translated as CASSGSGAEAFF.

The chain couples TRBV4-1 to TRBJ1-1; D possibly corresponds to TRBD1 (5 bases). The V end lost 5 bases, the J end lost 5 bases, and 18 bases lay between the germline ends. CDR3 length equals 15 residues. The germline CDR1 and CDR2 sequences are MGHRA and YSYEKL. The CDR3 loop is CASSYTPGPLTEAFF. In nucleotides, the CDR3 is TGCGCCAGCAGCTATACCCCAGGGCCCCTAACTGAAGCTTTCTTT.

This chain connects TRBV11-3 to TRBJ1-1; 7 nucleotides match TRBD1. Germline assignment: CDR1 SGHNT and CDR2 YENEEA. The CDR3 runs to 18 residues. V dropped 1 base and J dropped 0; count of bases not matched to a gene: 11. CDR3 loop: CASSLGGPQGGVNTEAFF. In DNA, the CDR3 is TGTGCCAGCAGCTTAGGGGGTCCCCAGGGGGGAGTGAACACTGAAGCTTTCTTT.

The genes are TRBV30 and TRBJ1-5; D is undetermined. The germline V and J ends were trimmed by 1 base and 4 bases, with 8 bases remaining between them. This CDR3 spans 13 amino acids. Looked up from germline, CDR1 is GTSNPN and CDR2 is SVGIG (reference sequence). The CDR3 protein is CAWSGTANQPQHF. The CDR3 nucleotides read TGTGCCTGGAGTGGGACTGCTAATCAGCCCCAGCATTTT.